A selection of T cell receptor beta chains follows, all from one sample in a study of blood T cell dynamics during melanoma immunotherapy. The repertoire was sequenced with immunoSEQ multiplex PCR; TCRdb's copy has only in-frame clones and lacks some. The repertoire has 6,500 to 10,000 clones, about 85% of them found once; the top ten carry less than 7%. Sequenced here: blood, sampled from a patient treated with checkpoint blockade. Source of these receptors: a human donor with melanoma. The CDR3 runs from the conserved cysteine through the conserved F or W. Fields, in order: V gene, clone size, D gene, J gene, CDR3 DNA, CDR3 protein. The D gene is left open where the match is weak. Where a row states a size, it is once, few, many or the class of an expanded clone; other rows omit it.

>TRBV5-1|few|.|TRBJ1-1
TGCGCCAGCAGCCTTACCGACGGTGGTGCGAACACTGAAGCTTTCTTT
CASSLTDGGANTEAFF
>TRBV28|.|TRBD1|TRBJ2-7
TGTGCCAGCAGGTGGACAGGGGGGCATCTAGGGCAGTACTTC
CASRWTGGHLGQYF
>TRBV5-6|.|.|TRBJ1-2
TGTGCCAGCAGCGAGACGGTTAACTATGGCTACACCTTC
CASSETVNYGYTF
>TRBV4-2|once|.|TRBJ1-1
TGTGCCAGCAGCCAAGAAGGTTCAGGTTTGATGAACACTGAAGCTTTCTTT
CASSQEGSGLMNTEAFF
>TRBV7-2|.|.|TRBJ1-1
TGTGCCAGCAGCCCCCCGACAGGATACACTGAAGCTTTCTTT
CASSPPTGYTEAFF
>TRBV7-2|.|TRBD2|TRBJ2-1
TGTGCCAGCAGCTTCGCTAGCGGGAGGAGTGAGCAGTTCTTC
CASSFASGRSEQFF
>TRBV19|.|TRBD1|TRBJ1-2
TGTGCCAGTAGTACCTGGACAGGGGAGTATGGCTACACCTTC
CASSTWTGEYGYTF
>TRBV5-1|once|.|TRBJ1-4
TGCGCCAGCAGCTTGAGTAGAGGGGATAATGAAAAACTGTTTTTT
CASSLSRGDNEKLFF
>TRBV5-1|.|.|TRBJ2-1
TGCGCCAGCAGCCCCTTAGTGGTTTCACATAATGAGCAGTTCTTC
CASSPLVVSHNEQFF
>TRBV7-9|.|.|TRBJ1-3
TGTGCCAGCAGCTTAGCGCTGGGAAACACCATATATTTT
CASSLALGNTIYF
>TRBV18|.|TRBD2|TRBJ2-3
TGTGCCAGCAAAGGCGGGCTAGCGGGTAGAGATACGCAGTATTTT
CASKGGLAGRDTQYF
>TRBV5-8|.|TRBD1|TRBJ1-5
TGTGCCAGCAGCCCTGGGGACAGGGGGAGCAATCAGCCCCAGCATTTT
CASSPGDRGSNQPQHF
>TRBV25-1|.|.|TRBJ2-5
TGTGCCAGCAGTGAAAGTCCCCGTGAGACCCAGTACTTC
CASSESPRETQYF
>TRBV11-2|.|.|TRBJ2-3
TGTGCCAGCAGCTTAGCCCCTCGGGATACGCAGTATTTT
CASSLAPRDTQYF
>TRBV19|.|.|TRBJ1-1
TGTGCCAGTAGTCGGAACAGGGTGAACACTGAAGCTTTCTTT
CASSRNRVNTEAFF